This T cell receptor beta chain was captured in a study of graft-versus-host responses after intestinal transplantation. The length of the CDR3 is 15 residues. Germline V gene lookup returns CDR1 SQVTM and CDR2 ANQGSEA. Unmatched junction bases numbered 8, after V lost 1 base and J lost 2 bases. The data were produced by immunoSEQ multiplex PCR, yet TCRdb's version contains in-frame clones alone and is incomplete. The sample has about 110,000 clones; 90% to 95% are singletons. This clone was found once. Its antigen is not known. The chain combines TRBV29-1 with TRBJ2-7; 7 bases are shared with TRBD2. The sequence was collected from a human donor who was the organ donor for an intestinal transplant. The specimen comprised unstimulated CD8+ T cells sorted from spleen or lymph node cells, sampled before transplant. The CDR3, as DNA: TGCAGCGTTGAAGTAGTGGGACTACAAACCTACGAGCAGTACTTC. Amino acids: CSVEVVGLQTYEQYF.